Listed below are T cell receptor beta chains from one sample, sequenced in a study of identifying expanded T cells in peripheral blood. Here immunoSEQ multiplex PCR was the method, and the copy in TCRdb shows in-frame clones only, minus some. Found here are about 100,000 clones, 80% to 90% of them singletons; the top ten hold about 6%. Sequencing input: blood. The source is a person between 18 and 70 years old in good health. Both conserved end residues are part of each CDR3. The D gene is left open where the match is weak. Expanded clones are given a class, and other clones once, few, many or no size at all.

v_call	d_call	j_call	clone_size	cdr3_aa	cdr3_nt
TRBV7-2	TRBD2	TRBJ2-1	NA	CASSFKPGGYNEQFF	TGTGCCAGCAGCTTCAAACCGGGAGGGTACAATGAGCAGTTCTTC
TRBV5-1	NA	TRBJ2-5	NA	CASSQGTTGGGETQYF	TGCGCCAGCAGCCAGGGGACCACGGGGGGTGGGGAGACCCAGTACTTC
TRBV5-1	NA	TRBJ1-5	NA	CASSLAPGARYQPQHF	TGCGCCAGCAGCTTGGCCCCGGGGGCGAGGTATCAGCCCCAGCATTTT
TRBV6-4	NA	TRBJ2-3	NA	CASSETRDHTQYF	TGTGCCAGCAGTGAAACCAGGGACCATACGCAGTATTTT
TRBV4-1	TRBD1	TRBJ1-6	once	CASSQEGAGGDPVGLHF	TGCGCCAGCAGCCAAGAAGGGGCAGGGGGCGATCCGGTAGGCCTCCACTTT
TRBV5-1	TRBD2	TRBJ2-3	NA	CASNSLPGLGDTQYF	TGCGCCAGCAACTCTTTACCGGGACTAGGAGATACGCAGTATTTT
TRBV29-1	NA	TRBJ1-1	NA	CSVWTVTEAFF	TGCAGCGTGTGGACAGTCACTGAAGCTTTCTTT
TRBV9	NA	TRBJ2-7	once	CASSPRSLEVPYEQYF	TGTGCCAGCAGCCCCCGAAGCCTTGAGGTTCCATACGAGCAGTACTTC
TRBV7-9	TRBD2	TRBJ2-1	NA	CASSDLAGGPGNEQFF	TGTGCCAGCAGCGACCTAGCGGGAGGGCCGGGCAATGAGCAGTTCTTC
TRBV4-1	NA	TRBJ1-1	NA	CASSQGSNRANTEAFF	TGCGCCAGCAGCCAAGGCTCGAACAGGGCAAACACTGAAGCTTTCTTT
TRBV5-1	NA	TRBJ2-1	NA	CASSASSATYNEQFF	TGCGCCAGCAGCGCGAGTAGCGCCACCTACAATGAGCAGTTCTTC
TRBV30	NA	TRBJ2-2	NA	CAWSVRSAAGELFF	TGTGCCTGGAGTGTACGATCGGCCGCCGGGGAGCTGTTTTTT
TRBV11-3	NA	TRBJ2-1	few	CASSLYRQDDEQFF	TGTGCCAGCAGCTTATATCGACAGGATGATGAGCAGTTCTTC
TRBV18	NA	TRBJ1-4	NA	CASSGQGSEKLFF	TGTGCCAGCTCGGGGCAGGGGAGCGAAAAACTGTTTTTT
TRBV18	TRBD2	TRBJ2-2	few	CASSPPRGDTGELFF	TGTGCCAGCTCACCACCGCGGGGGGACACCGGGGAGCTGTTTTTT
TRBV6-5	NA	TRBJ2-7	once	CASSSLARTYEQYF	TGTGCCAGCAGTTCCCTCGCCCGGACCTACGAGCAGTACTTC
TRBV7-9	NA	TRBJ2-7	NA	CASSLQGLLAYEQYF	TGTGCCAGCAGTCTCCAGGGACTCCTGGCCTACGAGCAGTACTTC
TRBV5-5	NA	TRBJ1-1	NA	CASSFFWAGENTEAFF	TGTGCCAGCAGCTTTTTTTGGGCAGGTGAGAACACTGAAGCTTTCTTT
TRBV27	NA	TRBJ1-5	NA	CASSFREDQPQHF	TGTGCCAGCAGTTTCAGGGAGGATCAGCCCCAGCATTTT
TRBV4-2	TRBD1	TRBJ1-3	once	CASSPDPPGGASGNTIYF	TGTGCCAGCAGCCCAGATCCGCCAGGGGGCGCGTCTGGAAACACCATATATTTT
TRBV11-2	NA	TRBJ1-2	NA	CASSSTGYGYTF	TGTGCCAGCAGCTCGACAGGATATGGCTACACCTTC
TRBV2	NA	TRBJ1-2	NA	CASSLGWNYGYTF	TGTGCCAGCAGTTTAGGGTGGAACTATGGCTACACCTTC
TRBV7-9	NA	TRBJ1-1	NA	CASSLGLTNTEAFF	TGTGCCAGCAGCTTAGGACTCACGAACACTGAAGCTTTCTTT
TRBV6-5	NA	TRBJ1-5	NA	CASSYSQGGNQPQHF	TGTGCCAGCAGTTACTCACAGGGAGGCAATCAGCCCCAGCATTTT
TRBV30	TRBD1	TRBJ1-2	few	CAGGVRDRAYGYTF	TGTGCCGGGGGAGTCCGTGACAGGGCCTATGGCTACACCTTC
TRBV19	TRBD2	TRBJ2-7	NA	CASSIGTSGSQYF	TGTGCCAGTAGTATCGGGACTAGCGGGAGCCAGTACTTC
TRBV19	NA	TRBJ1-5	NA	CAQGKPRQPSNQPQHF	TGTGCCCAGGGTAAGCCCCGACAGCCCTCCAATCAGCCCCAGCATTTT
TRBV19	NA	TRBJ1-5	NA	CASSTELNQPQHF	TGTGCCAGTAGTACCGAACTCAATCAGCCCCAGCATTTT
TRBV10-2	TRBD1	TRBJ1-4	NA	CARRTGQEKLFF	TGCGCCCGACGGACAGGGCAAGAAAAACTGTTTTTT
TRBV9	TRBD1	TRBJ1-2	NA	CASSPTQGLGGYTF	TGTGCCAGCAGCCCAACACAGGGGTTAGGTGGCTACACCTTC
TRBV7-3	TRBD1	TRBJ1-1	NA	CASSLTGGGMNTEAFF	TGTGCCAGCAGCTTAACAGGGGGCGGGATGAACACTGAAGCTTTCTTT
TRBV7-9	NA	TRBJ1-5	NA	CASSLGGYSNQPQHF	TGTGCCAGCAGCTTAGGGGGGTATAGCAATCAGCCCCAGCATTTT
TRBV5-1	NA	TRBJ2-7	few	CASSWQGVNEQYF	TGCGCCAGCAGTTGGCAGGGCGTGAACGAGCAGTACTTC
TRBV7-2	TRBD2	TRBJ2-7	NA	CASSLVPGGSYEQYF	TGTGCCAGCAGCTTAGTCCCGGGGGGGAGCTACGAGCAGTACTTC
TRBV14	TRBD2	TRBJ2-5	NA	CASSLPGLAETQYF	TGTGCCAGCAGCCTTCCGGGACTAGCGGAGACCCAGTACTTC
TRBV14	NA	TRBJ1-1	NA	CASSQTWAASTEAFF	TGTGCCAGCAGCCAGACCTGGGCGGCATCCACTGAAGCTTTCTTT
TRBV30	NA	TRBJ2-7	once	CAWSPQGYEQYF	TGTGCCTGGAGTCCCCAAGGATACGAGCAGTACTTC
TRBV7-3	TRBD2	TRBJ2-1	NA	CASSLASGGYNEQFF	TGTGCCAGCAGCTTAGCTAGCGGGGGCTACAATGAGCAGTTCTTC
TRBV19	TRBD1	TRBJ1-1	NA	CASSTLPGQGAEGAFF	TGTGCCAGTAGTACCCTCCCGGGACAGGGGGCGGAAGGAGCTTTCTTT
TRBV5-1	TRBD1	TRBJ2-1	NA	CASSLPFDRGPLDEQFF	TGCGCCAGCAGCTTACCATTCGACAGGGGGCCCCTCGATGAGCAGTTCTTC
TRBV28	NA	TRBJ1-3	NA	CASSQGQNTIYF	TGTGCCAGCAGTCAGGGGCAAAACACCATATATTTT
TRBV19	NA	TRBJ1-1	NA	CASKNDANTEAFF	TGTGCCAGTAAAAATGACGCGAACACTGAAGCTTTCTTT
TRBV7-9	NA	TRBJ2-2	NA	CASSPLDGDTGELFF	TGTGCCAGCAGCCCCCTCGACGGGGACACCGGGGAGCTGTTTTTT
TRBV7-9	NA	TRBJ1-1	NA	CASSLEPRKNTEAFF	TGTGCCAGCAGCTTAGAACCCAGAAAGAACACTGAAGCTTTCTTT
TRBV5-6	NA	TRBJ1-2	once	CASSSIQGGGGYTF	TGTGCCAGCAGCTCAATACAGGGAGGTGGTGGCTACACCTTC
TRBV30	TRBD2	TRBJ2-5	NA	CASTSGRAYETQYF	TGTGCCTCTACTAGCGGGAGGGCCTACGAGACCCAGTACTTC
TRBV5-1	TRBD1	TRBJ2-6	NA	CASSLGTGGSGANVLTF	TGCGCCAGCAGCTTGGGGACAGGGGGCTCTGGGGCCAACGTCCTGACTTTC
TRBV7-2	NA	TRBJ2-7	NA	CASSLGHSYEQYF	TGTGCCAGCAGCTTAGGCCACTCCTACGAGCAGTACTTC
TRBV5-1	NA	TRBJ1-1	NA	CASSLEGLGTEAFF	TGCGCCAGCAGCTTGGAGGGACTGGGCACTGAAGCTTTCTTT
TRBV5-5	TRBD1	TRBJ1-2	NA	CASSLAPGQGYGYTF	TGTGCCAGCAGCTTGGCCCCGGGACAGGGCTATGGCTACACCTTC
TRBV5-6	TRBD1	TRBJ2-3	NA	CASSAPGQVKSTDTQYF	TGTGCCAGCAGCGCGCCCGGACAGGTGAAAAGCACAGATACGCAGTATTTT
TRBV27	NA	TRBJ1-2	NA	CASSLGANYGYTF	TGTGCCAGCAGTTTGGGGGCTAACTATGGCTACACCTTC
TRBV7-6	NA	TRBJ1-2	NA	CASSLEAGQLNGYTF	TGTGCCAGCAGCTTAGAGGCCGGACAGCTTAATGGCTACACCTTC
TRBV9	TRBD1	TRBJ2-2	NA	CASTFAGGEVTGELFF	TGTGCCAGCACCTTTGCAGGGGGCGAGGTAACCGGGGAGCTGTTTTTT
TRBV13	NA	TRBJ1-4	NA	CASSSKGYREKLFF	TGTGCCAGCAGCTCTAAGGGTTATAGAGAAAAACTGTTTTTT